Below are 26 T cell receptor beta chains sequenced from a single sample in a study of T cells in Graves' hyperthyroidism and ophthalmopathy. Authors of the study amplified TCR beta CDR3 regions from RNA transcripts. First-round RT-PCR targeting the TCR CDR3 was performed with the HTBI primer set. A single record per CDR3 protein comes from TCRdb applying MiXCR to the multiplex PCR reads. This sample yields about 560,000 distinct CDR3 sequences, of which around 15% are seen a single time; approximately 15% belongs to the top ten. The specimen sequenced was blood. The receptors shown here come from a woman aged 40 to 55 with Graves' hyperthyroidism.

The rearrangement links TRBV20-1 to TRBJ2-7; 12 positions agree with TRBD2. The CDR3 length is 15 residues. Germline V gene lookup returns CDR1 DFQATT and CDR2 SNEGSKA (reference sequence). J was trimmed by 4 bases and V by 2 bases; bases with no gene match: 6. CDR3 nucleotides: TGCAGTGCTAGAAGACTAGCGGGAGTGGAATACGAGCAGTACTTC. Its protein is CSARRLAGVEYEQYF.

The J gene is TRBJ2-7, the V gene TRBV5-6; D may correspond to TRBD1 or TRBD2 (5 bases each). Deletions cut 4 bases from V and 3 bases from J, with 14 bases between. The CDR3 sequence is 14 residues long. Germline CDR1 SGHDT, CDR2 YYEEEE. The chain's CDR3 is CASSPRGRFYEQYF. CDR3 bases: TGTGCCAGCAGCCCCCGGGGCAGATTCTACGAGCAGTACTTC.

This clonotype was seen repeatedly, ten times or more. The chain employs TRBV7-3 and TRBJ2-1, with TRBD1 matching 9 bases. CDR1 SGHTA and CDR2 FQGTGA come from the germline V gene. V was clipped by 2 bases and J by 6 bases; unmatched bases: 8. This CDR3 is 16 amino acids long. CDR3 DNA: TGTGCCAGCAGCTTAGCTACAGGGGGCGGTTTCAATGAGCAGTTCTTC. It encodes CASSLATGGGFNEQFF.

The table lists this clonotype with many counts. The chain joins TRBV2 to TRBJ2-4; D is unclear. The CDR3 has 14 amino acids. The V and J ends lost 4 bases and 2 bases respectively, with 9 bases between them. Germline CDR1 reads SNHLY; CDR2 reads FYNNEI. CDR3 protein: CASSATVSKNIQYF. The CDR3 bases are TGTGCCAGCAGTGCGACGGTCTCCAAAAACATTCAGTACTTC.

The chain joins TRBV29-1 to TRBJ2-1, with D unresolved. CDR3 size: 13 residues. Trimming cost V 4 bases and J 7 bases, with 14 bases left between them. From germline, CDR1 is SQVTM and CDR2 ANQGSEA. The CDR3 loop reads CSVAGRSLNEQFF. CDR3 nucleotide sequence: TGCAGCGTTGCGGGCCGCAGCCTGAATGAGCAGTTCTTC.

The V gene is TRBV29-1, the J gene TRBJ1-2; TRBD1 aligns across 8 bases. Looked up from germline, CDR1 is SQVTM and CDR2 is ANQGSEA. V was clipped by 4 bases and J by 7 bases; unmatched bases: 11. This CDR3 has 14 amino acids. CDR3 coding DNA: TGCAGCGTTGTAGGTGCAGGGGGCGCTTTTGGCTACACCTTC. It translates to CSVVGAGGAFGYTF. The entire variable domain, with the rest obtained from reference TRBV29-1 and TRBJ1-2, is as follows: SAVISQKPSRDICQRGTSLTIQCQVDSQVTMMFWYRQQPGQSLTLIATANQGSEATYESGFVIDKFPISRPNLTFSTLTVSNMSPEDSSIYLCSVVGAGGAFGYTFGSGTRLTVV.

In this sample, this clonotype turned up once. The rearrangement joins TRBV7-9 to TRBJ2-5; D gene unclear. The V gene's germline CDR1 is SEHNR and CDR2 FQNEAQ (reference sequence). The CDR3 totals 14 residues. Trimming left V 1 base short and J 13 bases short, with 19 bases between. CDR3 region: CASSLGDTQSTWYF. CDR3 nucleotide sequence: TGTGCCAGCAGCTTAGGAGACACGCAAAGCACCTGGTACTTC. Full variable domain (outside the CDR3, taken from reference TRBV7-9 and TRBJ2-5): DTGVSQNPRHKITKRGQNVTFRCDPISEHNRLYWYRQTLGQGPEFLTYFQNEAQLEKSRLLSDRFSAERPKGSFSTLEIQRTEQGDSAMYLCASSLGDTQSTWYFGPGTRLLVL.

This clonotype was counted at least ten times. The chain is built from TRBV30 and TRBJ2-5; 9 bases fit TRBD2. The germline CDR1 and CDR2 sequences are GTSNPN and SVGIG (reference sequence). The CDR3 is made up of 16 amino acids. The junction had 13 bases not matched to a gene; V was cut back by 4 bases and J by 4 bases. CDR3 amino acids: CAWTPSLAGLRETQYF. CDR3 DNA: TGTGCCTGGACGCCTTCACTAGCGGGCCTTCGAGAGACCCAGTACTTC.

Many counts were recorded for this clonotype. The chain carries TRBV6-1 and TRBJ2-7, with TRBD1 identical over 8 bases. The germline V gene encodes CDR1 MNHNS and CDR2 SASEGT. The ends lost 7 bases at V and 2 bases at J; junction bases unmatched: 7. There are 14 residues in the CDR3. The CDR3 sequence: CASNAGTGPYEQYF. In nucleotides, the CDR3 is TGTGCCAGCAATGCCGGGACAGGACCCTACGAGCAGTACTTC.

The chain is built from TRBV13 and TRBJ2-1; TRBD2 matches at 7 bases. The germline CDR1 and CDR2 sequences are PRHDT and FYEKMQ (reference sequence). The CDR3 is made up of 14 amino acids. Trimming cost V 5 bases and J 6 bases; bases outside gene matches: 7. DNA of the CDR3: TGTGCCAGCAGCAATTGGGGGAGGGCCAATGAGCAGTTCTTC. It yields the protein CASSNWGRANEQFF.

This clonotype was detected many times. The rearrangement links TRBV6-1 to TRBJ2-7; 11 bases fit TRBD1. The CDR3 runs 15 residues. The J segment lost 4 bases and the V segment lost 4 bases, leaving 6 bases of the junction unmatched. Germline-derived CDR1 and CDR2 are MNHNS and SASEGT. CDR3 bases: TGTGCCAGCAGTGTAAGGACAGGGGGCGATTACGAGCAGTACTTC. Translated, it gives CASSVRTGGDYEQYF.

CDR3 nucleotide sequence: TGTGCCAGCACTCCCCTCCCCGGGTTTGGGTCCGGGGAGCTGTTTTTT. It is translated as CASTPLPGFGSGELFF. The chain couples TRBV12-3 or TRBV12-4 to TRBJ2-2; D remains ambiguous. This CDR3 is 16 amino acids long. The V end was cut by 7 bases, the J end by 6 bases, with 21 bases between.

This clonotype was observed at least ten times. The rearrangement uses TRBV11-1 and TRBJ1-1, with 7 positions matching TRBD1. Per the germline V gene, CDR1 is SGHAT and CDR2 is FQDESV (reference sequence). This CDR3 has 14 residues. Germline trimming cut 1 base from V and 1 base from J; bases unmatched to any gene: 0. CDR3 protein: CASSLGDRNTEAFF. CDR3 sequence (DNA): TGTGCCAGCAGCTTAGGGGACAGGAACACTGAAGCTTTCTTT.

This clonotype was recorded many times. CDR3 in amino acids: CASSTGGTSNQPQHF. CDR3 in DNA: TGTGCCAGCAGTACAGGGGGCACGAGCAATCAGCCCCAGCATTTT. The chain links TRBV28 to TRBJ1-5, with TRBD1 matching over 9 bases. The CDR3 sequence is 15 residues long. The J segment lost 1 base and the V segment lost 5 bases, leaving 3 bases of the junction unmatched. Germline CDR1 reads MDHEN; CDR2 reads SYDVKM.

This clonotype was seen many times. CDR3 amino acids: CASSLSLAGGGTGELFF. The CDR3 coding sequence is TGCGCCAGCAGCTTGTCCCTGGCGGGAGGAGGGACCGGGGAGCTGTTTTTT. This chain joins TRBV5-1 and TRBJ2-2; 8 positions match TRBD2. Germline CDR1 SGHRS, CDR2 YFSETQ. This CDR3 has 17 residues. Germline trimming cut 1 base from V and 5 bases from J; bases unmatched to any gene: 10.

At least ten counts were recorded for this clonotype. Here the CDR3 DNA reads TGTGCCAGCAGCTTAGCCCATAGGGAGGGAGAGACCCAGTACTTC. It encodes CASSLAHREGETQYF. The chain employs TRBV7-2 and TRBJ2-5; TRBD2 matches 7 bases. Per the germline V gene, CDR1 is SGHTA and CDR2 is FQGNSA. The CDR3 contains 15 residues. V dropped 0 bases and J dropped 4; count of bases not matched to a gene: 5. The whole variable domain, remainder taken from reference TRBV7-2 and TRBJ2-5, is GAGVSQSPSNKVTEKGKDVELRCDPISGHTALYWYRQSLGQGLEFLIYFQGNSAPDKSGLPSDRFSAERTGGSVSTLTIQRTQQEDSAVYLCASSLAHREGETQYFGPGTRLLVL.

J is TRBJ1-2 and V is TRBV5-1, with 9 nucleotides matching TRBD1. The germline CDR1 and CDR2 sequences are SGHRS and YFSETQ. The CDR3 runs to 15 residues. After removal of 3 bases from V and 1 base from J, the junction contained 4 bases not matched to a gene. The CDR3 reads CASSSATGGNYGYTF. CDR3 bases: TGCGCCAGCAGCTCGGCGACAGGGGGTAACTATGGCTACACCTTC.

Concerning this clonotype: With a much larger clone just one base away, this may be a read error. V is TRBV20-1 and J is TRBJ2-1, with D possibly matching TRBD2 (6 bases). The J call may be in error: the DNA end matches TRBJ2-7 better. The CDR3 has 14 amino acids. The germline V gene has CDR1 DFQATT and CDR2 SNEGSKA (reference sequence). The CDR3: CSAIGGETYNEQYF. The CDR3 DNA reads as TGCAGTGCTATAGGCGGGGAGACCTACAATGAGCAGTACTTC.

This clonotype was counted between two and nine times. This clone may be a read error of a much larger clone one base away. The rearrangement joins TRBV5-6 to TRBJ2-1; D not certain. CDR1 and CDR2 from the germline V gene are SGHDT and YYEEEE. Trimming shortened V by 2 bases and J by 6 bases, and 6 bases separated the two germline ends. The CDR3 is made up of 12 amino acids. CDR3 loop: CASSFEFNEQFF. CDR3 bases: TGTGCCAGCAGCTTCGAATTCAATGAGCAGTTCTTC.

This clonotype appeared many times. The rearrangement links TRBV7-2 to TRBJ2-7; 8 nucleotides line up with TRBD1. CDR1 is SGHTA and CDR2 is FQGNSA in the germline V gene. Trimming removed 0 bases from V and 2 bases from J; junction bases left unmatched: 30. This CDR3 is 24 amino acids long. The CDR3 is CASSLAMDRASVQSFHSPTYEQYF. The CDR3 DNA sequence: TGTGCCAGCAGCTTAGCTATGGACAGGGCGTCGGTCCAGTCCTTCCATTCCCCTACCTACGAGCAGTACTTC.

This clonotype has only a few counts. The chain has TRBV3-1 and TRBJ2-6; D may be TRBD2 (6 bases). The CDR3 is made up of 16 amino acids. Trimming shortened V by 3 bases and J by 12 bases, and 21 bases separated the two germline ends. Per germline, CDR1 LGHDT and CDR2 YNNKEL (reference sequence). This chain's CDR3 is CASSQSLSGFFPVLTF. The CDR3 DNA follows: TGTGCCAGCAGCCAGTCGCTTAGCGGTTTCTTCCCCGTCCTGACTTTC.

This clonotype was counted only a few times. CDR3 nucleotide sequence: TGTGCCAGTGGGAGTTATAACAATCAGCCCCAGCATTTT. Translating gives CASGSYNNQPQHF. The chain links TRBV7-2 to TRBJ1-5; D gene uncertain. The CDR3 runs 13 residues. V dropped 9 bases and J dropped 3 bases, with 12 bases sitting between them. Looked up from germline, CDR1 is SGHTA and CDR2 is FQGNSA.

This clonotype was seen ten or more times. The rearrangement links TRBV30 to TRBJ2-7; D is undetermined. Trimming left V 0 bases short and J 4 bases short, with 4 bases between. This CDR3 region has 11 residues. Germline V CDR1 and CDR2: GTSNPN, SVGIG (reference sequence). The CDR3 DNA reads TGTGCCTGGAGTGTATATTACGAGCAGTACTTC. Protein sequence: CAWSVYYEQYF.

This clonotype has ten or more counts. V gene TRBV12-5 combines with J gene TRBJ2-3; 10 nucleotides agree with TRBD1. V shed 6 bases and J 3 bases; nucleotides not matched to a gene: 6. The length of the CDR3 is 15 residues. Germline CDR1 and CDR2: LGHNT and FRNRAP. The CDR3 sequence is CASGQTGGWTDTQYF. CDR3 bases: TGTGCTAGTGGCCAGACAGGGGGCTGGACAGATACGCAGTATTTT. Full variable domain (remainder filled in from reference TRBV12-5 and TRBJ2-3): DARVTQTPRHKVTEMGQEVTMRCQPILGHNTVFWYRQTMMQGLELLAYFRNRAPLDDSGMPKDRFSAEMPDATLATLKIQPSEPRDSAVYFCASGQTGGWTDTQYFGPGTRLTVL.

Ten or more counts support this clonotype. The V gene is TRBV28, the J gene TRBJ1-1; D remains unclear. The CDR3 runs to 15 residues. V gave up 4 bases and J gave up 0 bases, with 12 bases separating them. The germline CDR1 and CDR2 sequences are MDHEN and SYDVKM. In DNA form, the CDR3 reads TGTGCCAGCAGTTCTCGGACGGATATGAACACTGAAGCTTTCTTT. Encoded protein: CASSSRTDMNTEAFF. Based on the CDR3 plus reference TRBV28 and TRBJ1-1, the full variable domain is DVKVTQSSRYLVKRTGEKVFLECVQDMDHENMFWYRQDPGLGLRLIYFSYDVKMKEKGDIPEGYSVSREKKERFSLILESASTNQTSMYLCASSSRTDMNTEAFFGQGTRLTVV.

This clonotype was picked up one time. The J gene is TRBJ2-7, the V gene TRBV20-1; a weak D match, TRBD1 (5 bases). Deletions cut 0 bases from V and 2 bases from J, with 11 bases between. Germline V lookup: CDR1 DFQATT, CDR2 SNEGSKA (reference sequence). CDR3 size: 14 residues. The CDR3 reads CSARERAGTYEQYF. The CDR3 coding sequence is TGCAGTGCTAGAGAGCGCGCAGGGACCTACGAGCAGTACTTC.